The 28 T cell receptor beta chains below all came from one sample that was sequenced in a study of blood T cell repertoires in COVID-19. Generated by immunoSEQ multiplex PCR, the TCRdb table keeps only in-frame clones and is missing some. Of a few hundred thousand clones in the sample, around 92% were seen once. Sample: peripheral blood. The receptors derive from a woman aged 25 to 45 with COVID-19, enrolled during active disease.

The CDR3 DNA sequence: TGTGCCAGCAGCCCACGGACTAGCCTCGCCGGGGAGCTGTTTTTT. Its protein product is CASSPRTSLAGELFF. The chain combines TRBV3-1 (or the pseudogene TRBV3-2) with TRBJ2-2; 8 bases match TRBD2. J was trimmed by 6 bases and V by 4 bases; bases with no gene match: 7. The germline gives CDR1 LGHDT, CDR2 YNNKEL (reference sequence). The CDR3 runs 15 residues.

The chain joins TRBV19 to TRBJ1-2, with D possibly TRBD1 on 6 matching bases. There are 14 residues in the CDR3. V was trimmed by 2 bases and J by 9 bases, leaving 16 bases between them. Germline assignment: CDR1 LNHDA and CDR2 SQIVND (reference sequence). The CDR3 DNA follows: TGTGCCAGTAGTATACAGGGGCGCCAAGGGAGCTACACCTTC. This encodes CASSIQGRQGSYTF.

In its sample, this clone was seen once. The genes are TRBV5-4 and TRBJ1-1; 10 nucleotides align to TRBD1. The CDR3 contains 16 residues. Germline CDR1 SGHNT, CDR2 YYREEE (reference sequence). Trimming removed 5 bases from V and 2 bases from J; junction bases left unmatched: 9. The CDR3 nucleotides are TGTGCCAGCAGGCGACAGGGGGCCCCCTTAAACACTGAAGCTTTCTTT. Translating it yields CASRRQGAPLNTEAFF.

The CDR3 coding sequence is TGTGCCAGCTCACTCCAGGAAGAACAAGCTTTCTTT. Its translation: CASSLQEEQAFF. The chain combines TRBV18 with TRBJ1-1; D gene ambiguous. Trimming removed 4 bases from V and 9 bases from J, with 12 bases in between. Germline V lookup: CDR1 KGHSH, CDR2 LQKENI. The CDR3 runs 12 residues.

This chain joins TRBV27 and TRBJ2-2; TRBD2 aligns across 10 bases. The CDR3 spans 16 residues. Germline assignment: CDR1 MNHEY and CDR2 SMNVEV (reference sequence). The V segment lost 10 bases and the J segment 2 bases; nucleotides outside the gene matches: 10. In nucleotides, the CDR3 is TGTGCCACCTCCCCAACTAGCGGGGATAACACCGGGGAGCTGTTTTTT. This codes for CATSPTSGDNTGELFF.

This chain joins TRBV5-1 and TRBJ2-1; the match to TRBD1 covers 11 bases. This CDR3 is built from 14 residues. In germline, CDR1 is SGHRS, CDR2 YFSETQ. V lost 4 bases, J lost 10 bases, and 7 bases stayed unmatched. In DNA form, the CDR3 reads TGCGCCAGCAGCACTGGGACAGGGGGTAGGGAGCAGTTCTTC. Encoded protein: CASSTGTGGREQFF.

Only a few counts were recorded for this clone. In DNA form, the CDR3 reads TGTGCCAGCTCACCTAGCGGGGGGGCCACAGATACGCAGTATTTT. Protein product: CASSPSGGATDTQYF. V is TRBV18 and J is TRBJ2-3; 11 positions match TRBD2. Trimming cost V 3 bases and J 2 bases; bases outside gene matches: 1. The CDR3 runs to 15 residues. Germline lookup yields CDR1 KGHSH and CDR2 LQKENI.

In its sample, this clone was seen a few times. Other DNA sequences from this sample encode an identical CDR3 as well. The chain's CDR3 is CASSSVGGGGPAGIQYF. The DNA for the CDR3 is TGTGCCAGCAGCTCAGTGGGTGGCGGGGGGCCGGCGGGGATTCAGTACTTC. This sequence joins TRBV7-2 and TRBJ2-4; 8 nucleotides align to TRBD2. In germline, CDR1 is SGHTA, CDR2 FQGNSA. The length of the CDR3 is 17 residues. V trimming: 4 bases; J trimming: 10 bases; junction bases outside the gene matches: 18.

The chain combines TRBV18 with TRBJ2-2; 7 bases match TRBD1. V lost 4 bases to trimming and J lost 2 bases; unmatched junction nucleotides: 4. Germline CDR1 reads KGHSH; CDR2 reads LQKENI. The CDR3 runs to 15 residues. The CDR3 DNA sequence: TGTGCCAGCTCACTTCGACAGGGAAACACCGGGGAGCTGTTTTTT. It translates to CASSLRQGNTGELFF.

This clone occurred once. The CDR3 region is CASTPGTSRFDEQYF. The CDR3 region has the DNA TGTGCCAGCACCCCCGGGACTAGCAGGTTTGACGAGCAGTACTTC. The V gene is TRBV5-5, the J gene TRBJ2-7, with 9 bases identical to TRBD2. CDR1 is SGHKS, CDR2 YYEKEE, per germline (reference sequence). The junction had 12 bases not matched to a gene; V was cut back by 6 bases and J by 5 bases. The CDR3 runs 15 residues.

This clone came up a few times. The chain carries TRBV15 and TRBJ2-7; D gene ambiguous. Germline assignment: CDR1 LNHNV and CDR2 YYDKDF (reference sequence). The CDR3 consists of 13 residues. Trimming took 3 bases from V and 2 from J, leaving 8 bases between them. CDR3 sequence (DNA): TGTGCCACCAGCAGCTTAGATGCCTACGAGCAGTACTTC. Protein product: CATSSLDAYEQYF.

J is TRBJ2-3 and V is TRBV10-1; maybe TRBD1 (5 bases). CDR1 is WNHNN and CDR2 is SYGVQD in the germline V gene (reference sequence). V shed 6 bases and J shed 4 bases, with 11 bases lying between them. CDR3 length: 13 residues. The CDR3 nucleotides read TGCGCCAGCAGCAGGGCCGTGGCAGATACGCAGTATTTT. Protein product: CASSRAVADTQYF.

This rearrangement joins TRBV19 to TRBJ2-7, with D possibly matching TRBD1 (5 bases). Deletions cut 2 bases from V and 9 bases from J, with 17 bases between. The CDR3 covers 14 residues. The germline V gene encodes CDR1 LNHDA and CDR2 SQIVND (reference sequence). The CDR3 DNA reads TGTGCCAGTAGTATAAGGACATTCGACGGATGGCAGTACTTC. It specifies CASSIRTFDGWQYF.

The chain's CDR3 is CASSDSANYGYTF. CDR3 bases: TGTGCCAGCAGTGACTCGGCAAACTATGGCTACACCTTC. This chain links TRBV6-4 with TRBJ1-2, with D hard to call. Germline V gives CDR1 MRHNA, CDR2 SNTAGT. This CDR3 spans 13 amino acids. The V and J ends lost 0 bases and 2 bases respectively, with 4 bases between them.

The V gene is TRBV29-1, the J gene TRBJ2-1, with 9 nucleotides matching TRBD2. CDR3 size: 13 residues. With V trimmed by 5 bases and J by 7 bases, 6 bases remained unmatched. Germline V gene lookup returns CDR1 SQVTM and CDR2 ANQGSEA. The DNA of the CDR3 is TGCAGCGTTAGCGGGGGGCCCTGGAATGAGCAGTTCTTC. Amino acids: CSVSGGPWNEQFF.

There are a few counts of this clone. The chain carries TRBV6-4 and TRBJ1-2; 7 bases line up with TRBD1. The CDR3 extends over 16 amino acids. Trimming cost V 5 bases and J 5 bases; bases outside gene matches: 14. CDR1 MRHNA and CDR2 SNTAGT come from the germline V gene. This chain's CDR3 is CASSLWTGSQRYGYTF. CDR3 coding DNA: TGTGCCAGCAGTTTATGGACAGGATCTCAGCGGTATGGCTACACCTTC.

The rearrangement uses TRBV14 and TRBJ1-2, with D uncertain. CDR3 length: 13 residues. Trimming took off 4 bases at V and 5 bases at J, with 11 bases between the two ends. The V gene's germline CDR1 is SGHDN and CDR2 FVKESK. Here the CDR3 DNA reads TGTGCCAGCAGCCGCCGAAGCGGGTATGGCTACACCTTC. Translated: CASSRRSGYGYTF.

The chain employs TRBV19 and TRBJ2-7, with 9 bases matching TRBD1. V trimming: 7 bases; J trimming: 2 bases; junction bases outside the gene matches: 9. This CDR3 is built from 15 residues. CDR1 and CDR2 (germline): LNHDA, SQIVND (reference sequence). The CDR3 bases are TGTGCCAGTACCTCAGGGACAGGGCTAACCTACGAGCAGTACTTC. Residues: CASTSGTGLTYEQYF.

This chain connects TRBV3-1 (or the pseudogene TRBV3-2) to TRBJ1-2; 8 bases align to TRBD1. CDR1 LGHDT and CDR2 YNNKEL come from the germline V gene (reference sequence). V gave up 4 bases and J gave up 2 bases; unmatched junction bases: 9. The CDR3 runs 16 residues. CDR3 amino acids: CASSPRTQGANYGYTF. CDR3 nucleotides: TGTGCCAGCAGCCCACGCACTCAGGGGGCAAACTATGGCTACACCTTC.

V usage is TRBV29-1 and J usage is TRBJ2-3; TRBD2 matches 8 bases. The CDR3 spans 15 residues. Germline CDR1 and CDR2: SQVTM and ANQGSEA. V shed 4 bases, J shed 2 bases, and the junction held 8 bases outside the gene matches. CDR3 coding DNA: TGCAGCGTTGTAGGGACTAGAAGTGACACAGATACGCAGTATTTT. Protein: CSVVGTRSDTDTQYF.

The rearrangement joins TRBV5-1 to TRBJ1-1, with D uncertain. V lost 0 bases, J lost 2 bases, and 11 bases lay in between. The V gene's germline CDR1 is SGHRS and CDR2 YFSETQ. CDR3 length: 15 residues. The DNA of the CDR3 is TGCGCCAGCAGCTTGGAGAGGGTTACTAACACTGAAGCTTTCTTT. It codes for CASSLERVTNTEAFF.

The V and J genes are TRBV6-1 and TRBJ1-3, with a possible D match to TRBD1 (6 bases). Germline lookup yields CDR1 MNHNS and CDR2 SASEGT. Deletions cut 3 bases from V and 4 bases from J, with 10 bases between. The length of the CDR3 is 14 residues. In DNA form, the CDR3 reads TGTGCCAGCAGTGACAGGGGTGTGGGAAACACCATATATTTT. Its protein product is CASSDRGVGNTIYF.

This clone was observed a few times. CDR3 nucleotides: TGTGCCAGCAGCTTAGGTCGGGTTACCTATAGCAATCAGCCCCAGCATTTT. Translated: CASSLGRVTYSNQPQHF. The chain couples TRBV7-8 to TRBJ1-5; D remains ambiguous. Looked up from germline, CDR1 is SGHVS and CDR2 is FQNEAQ. The CDR3 spans 17 residues. Trimming stripped 1 base from V and 0 bases from J, with 13 bases between.

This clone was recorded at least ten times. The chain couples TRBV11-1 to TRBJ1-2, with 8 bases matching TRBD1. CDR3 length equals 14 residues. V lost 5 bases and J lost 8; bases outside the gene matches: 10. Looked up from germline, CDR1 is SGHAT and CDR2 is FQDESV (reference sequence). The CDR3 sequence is CASSRGQVSWGYTF. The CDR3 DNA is TGTGCCAGCAGCCGGGGACAGGTATCGTGGGGCTACACCTTC.

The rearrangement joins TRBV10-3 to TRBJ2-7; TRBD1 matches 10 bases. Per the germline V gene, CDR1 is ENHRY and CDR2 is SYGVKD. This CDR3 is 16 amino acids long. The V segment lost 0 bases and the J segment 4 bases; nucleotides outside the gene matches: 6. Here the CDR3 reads CAISESGTGVRYEQYF. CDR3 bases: TGTGCCATCAGTGAGTCGGGGACAGGGGTAAGGTACGAGCAGTACTTC.

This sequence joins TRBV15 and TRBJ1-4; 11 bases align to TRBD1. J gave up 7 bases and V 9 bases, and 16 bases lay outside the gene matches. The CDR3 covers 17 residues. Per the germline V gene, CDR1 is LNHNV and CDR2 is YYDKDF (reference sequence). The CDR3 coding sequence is TGTGCCACTAAGGCCGGGACAGGGGGTATTTTTGGTGAAAAACTGTTTTTT. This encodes CATKAGTGGIFGEKLFF.

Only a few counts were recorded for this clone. The CDR3 region is CAISEFNSLNTEAFF. In DNA form, the CDR3 reads TGTGCCATCAGTGAGTTTAACAGCTTGAACACTGAAGCTTTCTTT. The chain is built from TRBV10-3 and TRBJ1-1; D gene unclear. Between the trimmed V and J ends, which lost 1 base and 0 bases, there was a span of 9 bases. The CDR3 runs 15 residues. Germline V lookup: CDR1 ENHRY, CDR2 SYGVKD.

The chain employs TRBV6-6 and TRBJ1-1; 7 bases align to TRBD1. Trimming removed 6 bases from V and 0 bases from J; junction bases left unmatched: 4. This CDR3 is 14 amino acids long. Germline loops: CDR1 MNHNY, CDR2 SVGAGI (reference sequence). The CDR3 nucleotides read TGTGCCAGCAGAACCCAGGGGGTGAACACTGAAGCTTTCTTT. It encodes CASRTQGVNTEAFF.